Each of the 21 T cell receptor beta chains below was sequenced from the same sample in a study of blood T cell repertoires in COVID-19. Assay: immunoSEQ multiplex PCR; the TCRdb copy retains only in-frame clones and omits some. There are some 500,000 clones in the sample; less than 90% occur only once, and around 7.8% lies in the top ten. The sample was peripheral blood. All receptors come from a woman aged 45-65 years with COVID-19, enrolled during active disease.

In DNA form, the CDR3 reads TGTGCCAGCTGGGGACAGGGGGTCCACTACGAGCAGTACTTC. As protein: CASWGQGVHYEQYF. The genes are TRBV6-5 and TRBJ2-7, with 11 nucleotides matching TRBD1. CDR1 and CDR2 from the germline V gene are MNHEY and SVGAGI. This CDR3 is 14 amino acids long. The V gene end was trimmed by 8 bases and the J gene end by 3 bases; junction bases not matched to a gene: 6.

This clone was detected a few times. V gene TRBV5-1 combines with J gene TRBJ1-2; the D gene is possibly TRBD1 (5 bases). This CDR3 comprises 18 residues. V was cut by 0 bases and J by 4 bases, with 22 bases left in between. Germline V gene sequence: CDR1 SGHRS, CDR2 YFSETQ. The CDR3 DNA is TGCGCCAGCAGCTTGGAGGGCCAGGGCCGAACAACTCTCTATGGCTACACCTTC. Residues: CASSLEGQGRTTLYGYTF.

V is TRBV7-9 and J is TRBJ2-3, with D perhaps TRBD2 (7 bases). V gave up 7 bases and J gave up 0 bases, with 17 bases separating them. CDR1 is SEHNR, CDR2 FQNEAQ, per germline (reference sequence). CDR3 length: 16 amino acids. The CDR3 DNA reads as TGTGCCAGCACCCCGACCCCGGGGGGCAGCACAGATACGCAGTATTTT. Translation gives CASTPTPGGSTDTQYF.

This clone was observed once. The rearrangement joins TRBV5-5 to TRBJ2-1, with 10 bases fitting TRBD1. Losses at the gene ends were 4 bases for V and 7 bases for J; bases not matched to a gene: 11. Germline assignment: CDR1 SGHKS and CDR2 YYEKEE (reference sequence). This CDR3 has 16 amino acids. The chain's CDR3 is CASSTFRDRGLNEQFF. CDR3 DNA sequence: TGTGCCAGCAGCACCTTCCGGGACAGGGGTTTAAATGAGCAGTTCTTC.

The gene calls are TRBV7-9 and TRBJ1-1; D might be TRBD1 (6 bases). The germline V and J ends were trimmed by 4 bases and 1 base, with 13 bases remaining between them. The CDR3 sequence is 15 residues long. Per germline, CDR1 SEHNR and CDR2 FQNEAQ (reference sequence). This CDR3 reads CASSSVGAPNTEAFF. The CDR3 DNA reads TGTGCCAGCAGCTCGGTGGGGGCTCCGAACACTGAAGCTTTCTTT. The complete variable domain, with remaining parts taken from reference TRBV7-9 and TRBJ1-1, reads DTGVSQNPRHKITKRGQNVTFRCDPISEHNRLYWYRQTLGQGPEFLTYFQNEAQLEKSRLLSDRFSAERPKGSFSTLEIQRTEQGDSAMYLCASSSVGAPNTEAFFGQGTRLTVV.

The chain couples TRBV9 to TRBJ1-1; D is ambiguous. The germline CDR1 and CDR2 sequences are SGDLS and YYNGEE. Trimming removed 0 bases at V and 2 bases at J, with 8 bases between. The CDR3 loop spans 14 amino acids. The CDR3 is CASSVDYGNTEAFF. The CDR3 nucleotides read TGTGCCAGCAGCGTAGACTACGGAAACACTGAAGCTTTCTTT.

The V call is TRBV20-1, the J call TRBJ2-5, with D possibly being TRBD1 (5 bases). Trimming took off 3 bases at V and 7 bases at J, with 21 bases between the two ends. CDR3 length: 15 amino acids. Per germline, CDR1 DFQATT and CDR2 SNEGSKA (reference sequence). CDR3 in DNA: TGCAGTGCTAGTCGGCATACAGGTCCTCTGGTGACCCAGTACTTC. It translates to CSASRHTGPLVTQYF.

The genes are TRBV2 and TRBJ1-2; TRBD1 matches at 8 bases. V gave up 6 bases and J gave up 3 bases; unmatched junction bases: 0. CDR1 SNHLY and CDR2 FYNNEI come from the germline V gene. This CDR3 is built from 12 residues. CDR3 sequence (DNA): TGTGCCAGCAGGGGACAGGACTATGGCTACACCTTC. Translated: CASRGQDYGYTF.

V and J are TRBV20-1 and TRBJ1-4; D is undetermined. The CDR3 is 13 amino acids. The V gene lost 3 bases and the J gene lost 8 bases, with 13 bases spanning the gap. Germline V gene data show CDR1 as DFQATT and CDR2 as SNEGSKA (reference sequence). CDR3 sequence reads: CSASLRGWEKLFF. The CDR3 DNA reads TGCAGTGCTAGTTTGCGGGGTTGGGAAAAACTGTTTTTT.

The rearrangement uses TRBV24-1 and TRBJ2-2; maybe TRBD2 (7 bases). The V end lost 5 bases, the J end lost 0 bases, and 12 bases lay between the germline ends. Germline CDR1 is KGHDR and CDR2 is SFDVKD. This CDR3 spans 16 amino acids. CDR3 loop: CATSALGGPNTGELFF. The CDR3 DNA follows: TGTGCCACCAGTGCCTTGGGGGGGCCGAACACCGGGGAGCTGTTTTTT.

The chain has TRBV11-3 and TRBJ2-2; 7 positions match TRBD2. This CDR3 is 15 amino acids long. CDR1 and CDR2 from the germline V gene are SGHNT and YENEEA. With 4 bases clipped from V and 1 base from J, the junction kept 3 bases outside the gene matches. CDR3 in amino acids: CASSWEGGNTGELFF. The DNA for the CDR3 is TGTGCCAGCAGCTGGGAGGGAGGGAACACCGGGGAGCTGTTTTTT.

The table lists this clone with a count of one. J is TRBJ2-7 and V is TRBV30; the match to TRBD1 covers 8 bases. Germline loops: CDR1 GTSNPN, CDR2 SVGIG (reference sequence). V was pared by 2 bases and J by 7 bases, with 10 bases of the junction left unmatched. The CDR3 contains 14 residues. In DNA form, the CDR3 reads TGTGCCTGGAGTCGGGACAGGTCGGATCTTGAGCAGTACTTC. This sequence encodes CAWSRDRSDLEQYF.

The chain employs TRBV27 and TRBJ2-1, with D maybe TRBD2 (7 bases). This CDR3 has 14 residues. Germline CDR1 MNHEY, CDR2 SMNVEV (reference sequence). V lost 9 bases to trimming and J lost 3 bases, with 15 bases between them. The CDR3 loop reads CASGGGSIYNEQFF. CDR3 sequence (DNA): TGTGCCAGTGGGGGGGGCAGCATCTACAATGAGCAGTTCTTC.

The rearrangement joins TRBV5-1 to TRBJ2-3; TRBD1 might be the D (6 bases). Trimming stripped 3 bases from V and 7 bases from J, with 15 bases between. The CDR3 has 14 residues. Germline-derived CDR1 and CDR2 are SGHRS and YFSETQ. CDR3 DNA: TGCGCCAGCAGCTCCAGTCCAGGGGCAAATACGCAGTATTTT. Its protein is CASSSSPGANTQYF.

The chain has TRBV20-1 and TRBJ1-2; no firm D call. V was pared by 3 bases and J by 8 bases, with 19 bases between. Per the germline V gene, CDR1 is DFQATT and CDR2 is SNEGSKA (reference sequence). The CDR3 has 14 residues. The CDR3 sequence: CSASLRAPGYGYTF. For the CDR3, the DNA is TGCAGTGCTAGTCTCCGGGCCCCGGGGTACGGCTACACCTTC.

Regarding this clone: The junction departs from the called germline gene at one end, perhaps through a read error. The chain links TRBV6-5 to TRBJ1-4; 9 bases map to TRBD1. Germline assignment: CDR1 MNHEY and CDR2 SVGAGI. The CDR3 has 11 residues. As DNA, the CDR3 is TGTGCCAGCAGTTACCCAGGGACAGGGTCTTTT. This gives the protein CASSYPGTGSF.

The chain couples TRBV2 to TRBJ1-4; 7 positions match TRBD1. Germline V gene sequence: CDR1 SNHLY, CDR2 FYNNEI. The ends lost 6 bases at V and 0 bases at J; junction bases unmatched: 7. This CDR3 has 16 residues. CDR3 amino acids: CASRRGTAATNEKLFF. As DNA, the CDR3 is TGTGCCAGCAGAAGGGGGACAGCCGCAACTAATGAAAAACTGTTTTTT.

The chain recombines TRBV30 with TRBJ1-3; the match to TRBD1 covers 10 bases. The ends lost 0 bases at V and 5 bases at J; junction bases unmatched: 1. This CDR3 is built from 14 residues. Germline CDR1 GTSNPN, CDR2 SVGIG (reference sequence). CDR3 amino acids: CAWSVTGGRNTIYF. The CDR3 DNA sequence: TGTGCCTGGAGTGTGACAGGGGGCCGAAACACCATATATTTT.

The rearrangement links TRBV3-1 (or the pseudogene TRBV3-2) to TRBJ1-1, with D perhaps TRBD1 (5 bases). Germline values: CDR1 LGHDT, CDR2 YNNKEL (reference sequence). The CDR3 totals 15 residues. Trimming cost V 4 bases and J 2 bases, with 14 bases left between them. This CDR3 reads CASSLTAGGNTEAFF. CDR3 nucleotide sequence: TGTGCCAGCAGCCTAACCGCCGGGGGTAACACTGAAGCTTTCTTT.

The chain has TRBV30 and TRBJ2-2; 11 bases line up with TRBD1. V shed 0 bases, J shed 4 bases, and the junction held 7 bases outside the gene matches. Germline V lookup: CDR1 GTSNPN, CDR2 SVGIG (reference sequence). The CDR3 contains 17 residues. This CDR3 is CAWSVPGQGVVTGELFF. CDR3 nucleotide sequence: TGTGCCTGGAGTGTACCGGGACAGGGGGTGGTCACCGGGGAGCTGTTTTTT.

Notes on this clone: The sample has other DNA sequences that encode this CDR3 too. The chain joins TRBV28 to TRBJ2-7, with D unresolved. The CDR3 runs to 12 residues. Germline CDR1 is MDHEN and CDR2 is SYDVKM. The ends were cut back, 4 bases at V and 0 bases at J, with 4 bases in the middle. Here the CDR3 reads CASSSSSYEQYF. The CDR3 nucleotides read TGTGCCAGCAGTTCTAGCTCCTACGAGCAGTACTTC.